These T cell receptor beta chains were read from a single sample in a study of T cells expressing NK-cell markers. TCRdb derives one entry per CDR3 protein from the 5' RACE reads, leaving out DNA. The listing contains roughly 350,000 distinct CDR3 sequences. Sequences were obtained from blood T cells: a sorted CD56 or NKG2C T cell subset, CD4+ or CD8+ T cells, or bulk PBMC T cells (not recorded which). The receptors here all came from a man aged 18-75 years in good health. Both conserved end residues are part of each CDR3.

J: TRBJ2-5
V: TRBV3-1
CDR3: CASSRTKTQYF

J: TRBJ1-4
V: TRBV7-6
CDR3: CASSAHGGVNEKLFF

J: TRBJ1-5
V: TRBV19
CDR3: CASSIRWQGDQPQHF

J: TRBJ2-7
V: TRBV28
CDR3: CASTKGRVYEQYF

J: TRBJ2-1
V: TRBV19
CDR3: CASSILAGWNEQFF

J: TRBJ1-5
V: TRBV3-1
CDR3: CASSQDLGQGRFQPQHF

J: TRBJ2-1
V: TRBV7-9
CDR3: CASSLTGGKQFF

J: TRBJ2-1
V: TRBV29-1
CDR3: CSAGQVHNEQFF

J: TRBJ2-7
V: TRBV6-5
CDR3: CASSYDPRQGSYEQYF

J: TRBJ1-1
V: TRBV10-3
CDR3: CAIRTGTEAFF

J: TRBJ2-5
V: TRBV18
CDR3: CASSRTSAETQYF

J: TRBJ2-7
V: TRBV10-3
CDR3: CAISDSPGQVYEQYF

J: TRBJ2-3
V: TRBV5-6
CDR3: CASSASTRRFYTDTQYF

J: TRBJ2-5
V: TRBV7-2
CDR3: CASSLHPGGTQETQYF

J: TRBJ2-1
V: TRBV7-9
CDR3: CASSLPGQGASNEQFF

J: TRBJ1-6
V: TRBV9
CDR3: CASSALEGIGSPLHF

J: TRBJ2-7
V: TRBV11-2
CDR3: CASTQGAGPYEQYF

J: TRBJ1-1
V: TRBV20-1
CDR3: CSVRAGPGGTEAFF

J: TRBJ2-7
V: TRBV20-1
CDR3: CSATGTSGTPYEQYF

J: TRBJ1-2
V: TRBV28
CDR3: CASISTGGAPGTYGYTF

J: TRBJ2-1
V: TRBV5-1
CDR3: CASRLEGEGSSYNEQFF

J: TRBJ1-1
V: TRBV7-8
CDR3: CASSLLGVYTEAFF

J: TRBJ2-6
V: TRBV5-1
CDR3: CASSLGGSGASGANVLTF

J: TRBJ1-1
V: TRBV6-1
CDR3: CASLEGRGQNTEAFF

J: TRBJ1-2
V: TRBV7-2
CDR3: CASSLLGPTAGYTF

J: TRBJ2-5
V: TRBV6-4
CDR3: CASSQSSGQETQYF

J: TRBJ1-5
V: TRBV29-1
CDR3: CSVEEFGQPQHF

J: TRBJ2-3
V: TRBV7-8
CDR3: CASSLVLSRPDTQYF

J: TRBJ1-6
V: TRBV6-5
CDR3: CASSYYGQGDSPLHF

J: TRBJ2-1
V: TRBV6-1
CDR3: CASRAGTSGGPGQFF

J: TRBJ2-3
V: TRBV4-2
CDR3: CASSHMTSSGADTQYF

J: TRBJ2-7
V: TRBV7-6
CDR3: CASSFDRDTYEQYF

J: TRBJ1-6
V: TRBV3-1
CDR3: CASSGRTGASYNSPLHF

J: TRBJ1-1
V: TRBV12-3/TRBV12-4
CDR3: CASTETGGSTEAFF

J: TRBJ2-5
V: TRBV20-1
CDR3: CSAQSPQTGYQETQYF

J: TRBJ2-2
V: TRBV2
CDR3: CASSESPPYTGELFF

J: TRBJ2-2
V: TRBV6-5
CDR3: CASSYSLQANTGELFF

J: TRBJ1-1
V: TRBV18
CDR3: CASSPDRVGEAFF

J: TRBJ2-7
V: TRBV4-2
CDR3: CASSQNRGGKQYF

J: TRBJ2-7
V: TRBV19
CDR3: CASSARGTSYEQYF

J: TRBJ2-3
V: TRBV20-1
CDR3: CSARVSGFGTDTQYF

J: TRBJ1-2
V: TRBV10-3
CDR3: CAISERPDPNYGYTF

J: TRBJ2-7
V: TRBV12-3/TRBV12-4
CDR3: CASSFSGLSSREQYF